The 25 T cell receptor beta chains given below trace back to one sample, sequenced in a study of read filtering for tumor transcriptome and immune sequencing. From around 440 ng of RNA, a library with molecular barcoded alpha/delta and beta/gamma adaptors was made. TCRdb redid the calling of the reads with MiXCR, one entry per CDR3 protein. The data hold about 37,000 distinct CDR3 sequences, with roughly 10% observed a single time. Sequenced input: a population of CD138-negative cells sorted from bone marrow. Receptor source: a donor at least 40 years old with multiple myeloma.

This clonotype was found a few times. The rearrangement joins TRBV28 to TRBJ2-3, with D tentatively TRBD1 or TRBD2 (5 bases each). Germline V lookup: CDR1 MDHEN, CDR2 SYDVKM. The CDR3 runs to 12 residues. The germline V and J ends were trimmed by 5 bases and 11 bases, with 14 bases remaining between them. CDR3 sequence: CASSRDRGMQYF. CDR3 nucleotide sequence: TGTGCCAGCAGTCGGGACCGGGGTATGCAGTATTTT. The full variable domain, completed using reference TRBV28 and TRBJ2-3, is DVKVTQSSRYLVKRTGEKVFLECVQDMDHENMFWYRQDPGLGLRLIYFSYDVKMKEKGDIPEGYSVSREKKERFSLILESASTNQTSMYLCASSRDRGMQYFGPGTRLTVL.

This clonotype was seen at least ten times. This chain connects TRBV7-9 to TRBJ2-3, with TRBD1 matching 7 bases. The CDR3 consists of 13 residues. Germline CDR1 reads SEHNR; CDR2 reads FQNEAQ (reference sequence). Unmatched junction bases numbered 4, after V lost 5 bases and J lost 5 bases. The CDR3 sequence is CASSEGAVDTQYF. The CDR3 DNA is TGTGCCAGCAGCGAGGGGGCGGTAGATACGCAGTATTTT.

This clonotype has a count of ten or more. The CDR3 region is CAASRTGGDEQFF. Here the CDR3 DNA reads TGTGCAGCTTCCAGGACAGGGGGCGATGAGCAGTTCTTC. The chain uses TRBV28 and TRBJ2-1; 11 nucleotides align to TRBD1. The germline gives CDR1 MDHEN, CDR2 SYDVKM. The CDR3 sequence is 13 residues long.

As regards this clonotype: A far larger clone is a single base away, which makes a read error likely. The J gene is TRBJ2-1, the V gene TRBV12-3 or TRBV12-4; no firm D call. CDR3 length: 16 residues. The CDR3 DNA reads as TGTGTCAGCAGTTTAAGGCGAGCGTACTCCTACAATGAGCAGTTCTTC. It yields the protein CVSSLRRAYSYNEQFF.

This clonotype was observed a few times. A far larger clone is just one base off, so this is likely a read error. The V gene is TRBV7-2, the J gene TRBJ2-1; no definite D call. Germline V gene data show CDR1 as SGHTA and CDR2 as FQGNSA. The CDR3 spans 15 residues. Trimming removed 2 bases from V and 6 bases from J, with 14 bases in between. CDR3 loop: CASSLTDTPRNEQFF. Written as DNA, the CDR3 is TGTGCCAGCAGCTTAACTGACACGCCTCGCAATGAGCAGTTCTTC.

This clonotype has at least ten counts. The V call is TRBV5-5, the J call TRBJ1-4, with TRBD1 identical over 7 bases. Germline V gene sequence: CDR1 SGHKS, CDR2 YYEKEE (reference sequence). The CDR3 loop spans 15 amino acids. V lost 5 bases to trimming and J lost 4 bases; unmatched junction nucleotides: 8. CDR3: CASSSRQGLNEKLFF. The DNA of the CDR3 is TGTGCCAGCAGTTCCCGACAGGGCCTTAATGAAAAACTGTTTTTT.

This clonotype occurred many times. The rearrangement uses TRBV25-1 and TRBJ1-4; 9 bases match TRBD1. V dropped 8 bases and J dropped 7; count of bases not matched to a gene: 5. The CDR3 extends over 13 amino acids. Germline values: CDR1 MGHDK, CDR2 SYGVNS. The CDR3 nucleotides are TGTGCCAGCGGGACAGGGCGACCTGAAAAACTGTTTTTT. Translation gives CASGTGRPEKLFF.

This clonotype was seen at least ten times. This chain links TRBV20-1 with TRBJ2-3; the match to TRBD2 covers 11 bases. The CDR3 covers 15 residues. V was pared by 2 bases and J by 1 base, with 2 bases of the junction left unmatched. Germline V gene data show CDR1 as DFQATT and CDR2 as SNEGSKA (reference sequence). The CDR3, as DNA: TGCAGTGCTAGATTACTAGCGGGGGGCACAGATACGCAGTATTTT. Its protein product is CSARLLAGGTDTQYF.

This clonotype occurred a few times. The rearrangement links TRBV7-9 to TRBJ2-7; D possibly uses TRBD1 or TRBD2 (5 bases each). The CDR3 totals 16 residues. CDR1 SEHNR and CDR2 FQNEAQ come from the germline V gene (reference sequence). V gave up 4 bases and J gave up 1 base, with 17 bases separating them. CDR3 sequence: CASSSQGRPHSYEQYF. The CDR3 DNA follows: TGTGCCAGCAGCTCTCAGGGACGGCCACATTCCTACGAGCAGTACTTC.

This clonotype was counted at least ten times. V gene TRBV2 combines with J gene TRBJ1-1; D uncertain. The V end was cut by 7 bases, the J end by 5 bases, with 14 bases between. Germline V CDR1 and CDR2: SNHLY, FYNNEI. This CDR3 comprises 13 residues. In DNA form, the CDR3 reads TGTGCCAGCAAGACCGGCCAGCGGACTGAAGCTTTCTTT. It codes for CASKTGQRTEAFF.

The chain carries TRBV7-9 and TRBJ2-7; weak D call: TRBD2 (7 bases). Per the germline V gene, CDR1 is SEHNR and CDR2 is FQNEAQ (reference sequence). V lost 3 bases to trimming and J lost 5 bases, with 14 bases between them. The CDR3 length is 14 residues. The CDR3 region has the DNA TGTGCCAGCAGCTTGGGGGGGGGGCTCGACGAGCAGTACTTC. Amino acids: CASSLGGGLDEQYF.

This clonotype has a count of ten or more. This rearrangement joins TRBV24-1 to TRBJ2-5; TRBD2 might be the D (5 bases). From germline, CDR1 is KGHDR and CDR2 SFDVKD. The CDR3 sequence is 12 residues long. The V and J ends lost 10 bases and 4 bases respectively, with 12 bases between them. CDR3 DNA: TGTGCCACTTCCGCGGGTAGAGAGACCCAGTACTTC. Residues: CATSAGRETQYF.

This clonotype appeared many times. The gene calls are TRBV2 and TRBJ1-1, with D perhaps matching TRBD1 (5 bases). This CDR3 region has 14 residues. CDR1 is SNHLY and CDR2 is FYNNEI in the germline V gene. Trimming pared 4 bases from V and 1 base from J, leaving 10 bases between. The CDR3 loop reads CASSVGTANTEAFF. As DNA, the CDR3 is TGTGCCAGCAGTGTAGGGACCGCGAACACTGAAGCTTTCTTT.

This chain's CDR3 is CASSWPPGDDTGELFF. The DNA for the CDR3 is TGTGCCAGCAGCTGGCCCCCGGGGGACGACACCGGGGAGCTGTTTTTT. This sequence joins TRBV13 and TRBJ2-2, with D tentatively TRBD2 (6 bases). V gave up 4 bases and J gave up 3 bases, with 15 bases separating them. This CDR3 is 16 amino acids long. Germline CDR1 and CDR2: PRHDT and FYEKMQ (reference sequence).

This clonotype was picked up many times. The chain employs TRBV7-2 and TRBJ1-2; D not resolved. CDR3 size: 13 residues. Germline-derived CDR1 and CDR2 are SGHTA and FQGNSA. The V end was cut by 1 base, the J end by 4 bases, with 7 bases between. CDR3 region: CASSLEGGYGYTF. The CDR3 DNA reads TGTGCCAGCAGCTTAGAGGGCGGCTATGGCTACACCTTC.

This clonotype was counted at least ten times. The V call is TRBV28, the J call TRBJ2-2, with a weak D call TRBD1 (6 bases). The V end was cut by 2 bases, the J end by 6 bases, with 7 bases between. The CDR3 consists of 13 residues. Per germline, CDR1 MDHEN and CDR2 SYDVKM. The CDR3 loop reads CASSLGGAGELFF. In DNA, the CDR3 is TGTGCCAGCAGTTTAGGGGGCGCCGGGGAGCTGTTTTTT. Filled out from reference TRBV28 and TRBJ2-2, the complete variable domain reads DVKVTQSSRYLVKRTGEKVFLECVQDMDHENMFWYRQDPGLGLRLIYFSYDVKMKEKGDIPEGYSVSREKKERFSLILESASTNQTSMYLCASSLGGAGELFFGEGSRLTVL.

This clonotype came up many times. The genes are TRBV9 and TRBJ2-3; TRBD2 matches 10 bases. CDR3 length: 14 amino acids. Germline V gene data show CDR1 as SGDLS and CDR2 as YYNGEE. Trimming took 1 base from V and 5 from J; bases not matched to a gene: 1. CDR3 DNA: TGTGCCAGCAGCGTAAGACTAGCGGGAGATACGCAGTATTTT. Translation gives CASSVRLAGDTQYF.

Many counts were recorded for this clonotype. CDR3 nucleotides: TGCGCCAGCAGCCAAGATAAGGAGACAGACTATGGCTACACCTTC. Protein product: CASSQDKETDYGYTF. The chain links TRBV4-1 to TRBJ1-2; tentatively, D is TRBD1 (5 bases). V shed 0 bases and J shed 3 bases, with 11 bases lying between them. Germline V gives CDR1 MGHRA, CDR2 YSYEKL. The CDR3 loop spans 15 amino acids.

This clonotype has ten or more counts. The genes are TRBV20-1 and TRBJ1-1, with 10 bases lining up with TRBD1. CDR3 length: 14 residues. CDR1 is DFQATT, CDR2 SNEGSKA, per germline (reference sequence). V shed 2 bases and J 3 bases; nucleotides not matched to a gene: 3. The CDR3 spells CSARRQGADTEAFF. CDR3 bases: TGCAGTGCTAGAAGACAGGGGGCGGACACTGAAGCTTTCTTT.

As regards this clonotype: This may come from a read error, since a much larger clone is one base off. The V call is TRBV5-6, the J call TRBJ2-7, with a weak D call TRBD2 (6 bases). The V gene lost 3 bases and the J gene lost 0 bases, with 10 bases spanning the gap. This CDR3 has 14 amino acids. In germline, CDR1 is SGHDT, CDR2 YYEEEE. CDR3 region: CASSSGGISYEQYF. The CDR3 nucleotides are TGTGCCAGCAGCTCCGGGGGAATCTCCTACGAGCAGTACTTC.

This clonotype was recorded many times. This sequence joins TRBV7-2 and TRBJ1-4; the D gene is possibly TRBD1 (5 bases). V gave up 2 bases and J gave up 13 bases, with 20 bases separating them. The CDR3 sequence is 15 residues long. Germline CDR1 is SGHTA and CDR2 is FQGNSA. The CDR3 DNA follows: TGTGCCAGCAGCTTAATGCGGGACTCCCCTCGGGGACTGTTTTTT. This codes for CASSLMRDSPRGLFF. The complete variable domain, with remaining parts taken from reference TRBV7-2 and TRBJ1-4, reads GAGVSQSPSNKVTEKGKDVELRCDPISGHTALYWYRQSLGQGLEFLIYFQGNSAPDKSGLPSDRFSAERTGGSVSTLTIQRTQQEDSAVYLCASSLMRDSPRGLFFGSGTQLSVL.

This clonotype was recorded at least ten times. The genes are TRBV20-1 and TRBJ2-7; the match to TRBD2 covers 8 bases. There are 17 residues in the CDR3. The germline gives CDR1 DFQATT, CDR2 SNEGSKA (reference sequence). The V segment lost 0 bases and the J segment 5 bases; nucleotides outside the gene matches: 15. The CDR3 sequence: CSARDSLGVGLEHEQYF. The DNA for the CDR3 is TGCAGTGCTAGAGATAGTCTAGGTGTGGGACTAGAGCACGAGCAGTACTTC.

This clonotype was counted at least ten times. Here the CDR3 DNA reads TGCGCCAGCAGCCAAGTCGTAGACTACGAGCAGTACTTC. Translated: CASSQVVDYEQYF. This sequence joins TRBV4-1 and TRBJ2-7, with D unclear. V shed 1 base and J shed 3 bases, with 7 bases lying between them. This CDR3 has 13 residues. In germline, CDR1 is MGHRA, CDR2 YSYEKL.

This clonotype was observed at least ten times. The chain links TRBV20-1 to TRBJ1-1; no reliable D call. This CDR3 is built from 11 residues. V lost 2 bases and J 7 bases, leaving 8 bases between the germline ends. Germline CDR1 and CDR2: DFQATT and SNEGSKA (reference sequence). Here the CDR3 DNA reads TGCAGTGCTAGACGGTCGGTTGAAGCTTTCTTT. Protein: CSARRSVEAFF.

This clonotype was seen a few times. The V gene is TRBV7-9, the J gene TRBJ2-4; D is unresolved. The CDR3 length is 14 residues. Looked up from germline, CDR1 is SEHNR and CDR2 is FQNEAQ (reference sequence). V was trimmed by 6 bases and J by 0 bases, leaving 9 bases between them. The CDR3 here is CASSVVGAKNIQYF. CDR3 DNA: TGTGCCAGCAGTGTCGTTGGAGCCAAAAACATTCAGTACTTC.